This T cell receptor (beta chain) was sequenced during a study of early T cells in non-severe SARS-CoV-2 infection. For this clonotype: The antigen is not known.

TCRdb re-called the 5' RACE reads with MiXCR, one entry per CDR3 protein. The profile shows approximately 46,000 distinct CDR3 sequences, roughly 10% of them singletons. Regarding the study as a whole: VDJdb matching, biased toward anti-spike CD8 responses, missed private and CD4 specificities.

CDR1 is MNHEY, CDR2 SVGEGT, per germline. Trimming stripped 4 bases from V and 4 bases from J, with 7 bases between. The CDR3 is 13 residues long. What was sequenced was whole blood. This receptor was identified in an adult who was a healthcare worker with PCR-confirmed SARS-CoV-2 infection or an uninfected control (not recorded which). V usage is TRBV6-2 or TRBV6-3 and J usage is TRBJ2-2; possibly TRBD1 for D (5 bases). The CDR3 sequence is CASSLTVTGELFF. The CDR3 DNA is TGTGCCAGCAGTTTGACAGTCACCGGGGAGCTGTTTTTT.